These 27 T cell receptor beta chains came from one sample sequenced in a study of early T cells in non-severe SARS-CoV-2 infection. TCRdb re-called the 5' RACE reads through MiXCR, storing one row per CDR3 protein. The table includes around 82,000 distinct CDR3 sequences, 14% to 15% detected once. The sequenced sample consisted of whole blood. These receptors were taken from an adult who was a healthcare worker with PCR-confirmed SARS-CoV-2 infection or an uninfected control (not recorded which).

V and J are TRBV29-1 and TRBJ2-3, with D uncertain. The CDR3 is 14 amino acids. Looked up from germline, CDR1 is SQVTM and CDR2 is ANQGSEA. V lost 1 base to trimming and J lost 0 bases, with 8 bases between them. Here the CDR3 DNA reads TGCAGCGTTGAAGGGGCAGCGAGCACAGATACGCAGTATTTT. This codes for CSVEGAASTDTQYF.

In its sample, this clonotype was seen a few times. This chain joins TRBV11-2 and TRBJ2-2; 7 bases agree with TRBD1. The V segment lost 5 bases and the J segment 4 bases; nucleotides outside the gene matches: 10. The germline V gene has CDR1 SGHAT and CDR2 FQNNGV. The CDR3 is made up of 16 amino acids. The CDR3 loop is CASSPGQLRGTGELFF. In nucleotides, the CDR3 is TGTGCCAGCAGCCCGGGACAGTTGAGGGGCACCGGGGAGCTGTTTTTT. Combining the CDR3 with reference TRBV11-2 and TRBJ2-2 gives the whole variable domain EAGVAQSPRYKIIEKRQSVAFWCNPISGHATLYWYQQILGQGPKLLIQFQNNGVVDDSQLPKDRFSAERLKGVDSTLKIQPAKLEDSAVYLCASSPGQLRGTGELFFGEGSRLTVL.

J is TRBJ2-1 and V is TRBV6-5; D is possibly TRBD1 or TRBD2 (5 bases each). Trimming left V 0 bases short and J 9 bases short, with 18 bases between. CDR3 length: 16 residues. Germline CDR1 and CDR2: MNHEY and SVGAGI. This chain's CDR3 is CASSYSGTAESAEQFF. CDR3 coding DNA: TGTGCCAGCAGTTACTCTGGGACGGCGGAATCCGCTGAGCAGTTCTTC.

This clonotype was seen only a few times. The chain links TRBV5-8 to TRBJ2-4, with 7 bases identical to TRBD2. Losses at the gene ends were 4 bases for V and 5 bases for J; bases not matched to a gene: 9. Looked up from germline, CDR1 is SGHTS and CDR2 is YDEGEE. The CDR3 covers 15 residues. The CDR3 DNA is TGTGCCAGCAGCCTACGAGGGAGGGTCGAAAACATTCAGTACTTC. This translates into CASSLRGRVENIQYF.

The genes are TRBV11-2 and TRBJ1-6; the match to TRBD1 covers 7 bases. The germline V gene has CDR1 SGHAT and CDR2 FQNNGV. The V gene end was trimmed by 1 base and the J gene end by 11 bases; junction bases not matched to a gene: 5. The CDR3 is 14 amino acids. CDR3 amino acids: CASSLGQGSTPLHF. The CDR3 DNA follows: TGTGCCAGCAGCTTAGGACAGGGATCGACACCCCTCCACTTT.

This clonotype was picked up a small number of times. The rearrangement links TRBV12-3 or TRBV12-4 to TRBJ2-7; tentative D call: TRBD1 (5 bases). This CDR3 region has 14 residues. Trimming took 3 bases from V and 4 from J, leaving 13 bases between them. DNA for the CDR3: TGTGCCAGCAGTTTTCAGGGTCTGGATTACGAGCAGTACGTC. Translating it yields CASSFQGLDYEQYV.

The chain uses TRBV7-8 and TRBJ1-2; no definite D call. Looked up from germline, CDR1 is SGHVS and CDR2 is FQNEAQ. CDR3 size: 14 residues. Trimming shortened V by 6 bases and J by 6 bases, and 17 bases separated the two germline ends. The CDR3 here is CASSSYWVPDGYTF. Here the CDR3 DNA reads TGTGCCAGCAGTTCTTATTGGGTTCCAGATGGCTACACCTTC.

The V call is TRBV29-1, the J call TRBJ1-5; 8 bases match TRBD1. The CDR3 has 13 residues. Per germline, CDR1 SQVTM and CDR2 ANQGSEA. With 4 bases clipped from V and 2 bases from J, the junction kept 1 base outside the gene matches. CDR3 DNA: TGCAGCGTTGGACAGGGGCGCAATCAGCCCCAGCATTTT. Translation: CSVGQGRNQPQHF.

This clonotype was found a few times. This chain links TRBV3-1 with TRBJ1-2; 9 bases are a match to TRBD1. The CDR3 is 19 residues long. Trimming at V came to 0 bases and at J to 2 bases, leaving 13 bases not matched to a gene. Germline values: CDR1 LGHDT, CDR2 YNNKEL (reference sequence). The CDR3: CASSQDALRTGAQNYGYTF. The CDR3 bases are TGTGCCAGCAGCCAAGACGCCCTGAGGACAGGGGCGCAGAACTATGGCTACACCTTC.

This clonotype was observed a handful of times. This chain links TRBV29-1 with TRBJ2-3; D is undetermined. CDR1 and CDR2 from the germline V gene are SQVTM and ANQGSEA. The CDR3 covers 13 residues. Trimming removed 5 bases from V and 0 bases from J, with 9 bases in between. The CDR3 DNA follows: TGCAGCGTTTTACGCTCTAGCACAGATACGCAGTATTTT. Encoded protein: CSVLRSSTDTQYF.

This clonotype was detected many times. This rearrangement joins TRBV12-3 or TRBV12-4 to TRBJ2-2, with a tentative D call TRBD1 (7 bases). CDR3 length equals 17 residues. V was trimmed by 6 bases and J by 7 bases, leaving 24 bases between them. This chain's CDR3 is CASSATPGGGGGGELFF. CDR3 coding DNA: TGTGCCAGCAGCGCAACACCCGGAGGGGGCGGTGGCGGGGAGCTGTTTTTT.

This clonotype was counted at least ten times. The genes are TRBV7-3 and TRBJ2-1; 12 bases agree with TRBD2. Germline lookup yields CDR1 SGHTA and CDR2 FQGTGA. The CDR3 is 17 residues long. After removal of 1 base from V and 8 bases from J, the junction contained 9 bases not matched to a gene. CDR3: CASSLIGLAGGHDEQFF. DNA of the CDR3: TGTGCCAGCAGCTTAATAGGGCTAGCGGGGGGGCACGATGAGCAGTTCTTC.

This clonotype was recorded a few times. In DNA form, the CDR3 reads TGTGCCAGCAGCCCGGGACGGACAGGAAACACCGGGGAGCTGTTTTTT. Its translation is CASSPGRTGNTGELFF. The chain uses TRBV11-2 and TRBJ2-2; TRBD1 aligns across 7 bases. Germline loops: CDR1 SGHAT, CDR2 FQNNGV. V lost 5 bases and J lost 2; bases outside the gene matches: 8. The length of the CDR3 is 16 residues.

This clonotype was counted ten times or more. The chain uses TRBV18 and TRBJ2-5, with 9 bases identical to TRBD1. Trimming at V came to 5 bases and at J to 4 bases, leaving 5 bases not matched to a gene. CDR3 length equals 14 residues. Germline CDR1 KGHSH, CDR2 LQKENI. In DNA, the CDR3 is TGTGCCAGCTCATCCGGGACAGGGCGAGAGACCCAGTACTTC. Encoded protein: CASSSGTGRETQYF.

This clonotype has a handful of counts. The V call is TRBV18, the J call TRBJ2-7; 7 bases agree with TRBD1. There are 15 residues in the CDR3. V trimming: 2 bases; J trimming: 2 bases; junction bases outside the gene matches: 6. CDR1 is KGHSH and CDR2 is LQKENI in the germline V gene. This chain's CDR3 is CASSPTGAVAYEQYV. CDR3 DNA sequence: TGTGCCAGCTCACCAACAGGGGCGGTAGCCTACGAGCAGTACGTC.

This clonotype has only a few counts. CDR3 sequence reads: CSVGQAAGELFF. The CDR3 coding sequence is TGCAGCGTTGGGCAGGCGGCCGGGGAGCTGTTTTTT. The rearrangement joins TRBV29-1 to TRBJ2-2, with no clear D. V lost 4 bases and J lost 6, with 9 bases in between. CDR1 and CDR2 from the germline V gene are SQVTM and ANQGSEA. The CDR3 sequence is 12 residues long.

This sequence joins TRBV29-1 and TRBJ2-3; D unclear. This CDR3 has 10 residues. The V end lost 5 bases, the J end lost 6 bases, and 6 bases lay between the germline ends. Germline lookup yields CDR1 SQVTM and CDR2 ANQGSEA. In nucleotides, the CDR3 is TGCAGCGTTATAATGGATACGCAGTATTTT. Protein sequence: CSVIMDTQYF.

The chain joins TRBV5-1 to TRBJ2-5; the D gene is possibly TRBD1 (6 bases). Trimming shortened V by 3 bases and J by 3 bases, and 9 bases separated the two germline ends. The CDR3 length is 13 residues. CDR1 and CDR2 (germline): SGHRS, YFSETQ. The chain's CDR3 is CASSSWTEETQYF. As DNA, the CDR3 is TGCGCCAGCAGCTCCTGGACAGAAGAGACCCAGTACTTC.

This clonotype was observed once. The gene calls are TRBV29-1 and TRBJ2-1; weak D call: TRBD1 (6 bases). The V gene's germline CDR1 is SQVTM and CDR2 ANQGSEA. This CDR3 spans 14 amino acids. Trimming pared 4 bases from V and 2 bases from J, leaving 12 bases between. CDR3 residues: CSVVVQGTYNEQFF. CDR3 nucleotides: TGCAGCGTTGTTGTACAGGGAACCTACAATGAGCAGTTCTTC.

This chain connects TRBV7-8 to TRBJ2-3; D unclear. V was cut by 1 base and J by 0 bases, with 14 bases left in between. This CDR3 is 17 amino acids long. Looked up from germline, CDR1 is SGHVS and CDR2 is FQNEAQ. The CDR3, as DNA: TGTGCCAGCAGCTTAGTAGCCGGGCAGCCTAGCACAGATACGCAGTATTTT. Encoded protein: CASSLVAGQPSTDTQYF.

The CDR3: CASTYLPDRSSTDTQYF. In DNA form, the CDR3 reads TGTGCCAGCACCTACCTTCCGGACCGAAGTAGCACAGATACGCAGTATTTT. The chain has TRBV2 and TRBJ2-3; no clear D gene. In germline, CDR1 is SNHLY, CDR2 FYNNEI. The CDR3 has 17 amino acids. Trimming shortened V by 7 bases and J by 0 bases, and 20 bases separated the two germline ends.

This clonotype was seen a handful of times. CDR3 loop: CASSDGRRNGYTF. CDR3 coding DNA: TGTGCCAGCAGTGACGGGAGGAGAAATGGCTACACCTTC. The chain carries TRBV6-6 and TRBJ1-2; D not resolved. Germline V gene lookup returns CDR1 MNHNY and CDR2 SVGAGI (reference sequence). Trimming removed 5 bases from V and 6 bases from J, with 13 bases in between. The CDR3 length is 13 residues.

The sample holds one count of this clonotype. The V gene is TRBV7-8, the J gene TRBJ2-3, with TRBD2 matching 8 bases. This CDR3 contains 15 residues. The junction had 2 bases not matched to a gene; V was cut back by 1 base and J by 2 bases. Germline V lookup: CDR1 SGHVS, CDR2 FQNEAQ. CDR3 DNA sequence: TGTGCCAGCAGCTTAGAGCGGGGGTACACAGATACGCAGTATTTT. Amino acids: CASSLERGYTDTQYF.

This chain joins TRBV3-1 and TRBJ1-4; 7 bases fit TRBD1. The V gene's germline CDR1 is LGHDT and CDR2 YNNKEL (reference sequence). With V trimmed by 1 base and J by 7 bases, 0 bases remained unmatched. The CDR3 contains 13 residues. CDR3 in amino acids: CASSQGQGEKLFF. The CDR3 DNA follows: TGTGCCAGCAGCCAAGGACAGGGTGAAAAACTGTTTTTT.

This clonotype has ten or more counts. This rearrangement joins TRBV10-3 to TRBJ2-6; 8 bases map to TRBD1. Losses at the gene ends were 5 bases for V and 3 bases for J; bases not matched to a gene: 3. CDR3 length equals 15 residues. Looked up from germline, CDR1 is ENHRY and CDR2 is SYGVKD. CDR3 loop: CAISQGAGGANVLTF. CDR3 bases: TGTGCCATCAGTCAGGGGGCTGGTGGGGCCAACGTCCTGACTTTC.

The CDR3 nucleotides are TGTGCCAGCAGCACCCTGACGCTGGCCTCTGGAAACACCATATATTTT. It yields the protein CASSTLTLASGNTIYF. V usage is TRBV9 and J usage is TRBJ1-3; no reliable D call. Trimming removed 4 bases from V and 0 bases from J, with 14 bases in between. The CDR3 consists of 16 residues. Per the germline V gene, CDR1 is SGDLS and CDR2 is YYNGEE.

This clonotype has a handful of counts. V and J are TRBV7-9 and TRBJ2-1; 9 bases line up with TRBD2. This CDR3 comprises 15 residues. With V trimmed by 2 bases and J by 3 bases, 2 bases remained unmatched. CDR1 and CDR2 (germline): SEHNR, FQNEAQ (reference sequence). The CDR3 loop reads CASSLYSGGYNEQFF. CDR3 DNA sequence: TGTGCCAGCAGCTTATATAGCGGGGGCTACAATGAGCAGTTCTTC.